These 8 T cell receptor beta chains were all obtained from the same sample, sequenced in a study of T cell repertoires in cytomegalovirus infection. From the reads, TCRdb called clonotypes with MiXCR, one entry per CDR3 protein. This table holds around 570,000 distinct CDR3 sequences, about 40% found once. Their antigens are not known. This specimen consisted of cultured PBMCs, obtained from culture after CMV antigen stimulation. The receptors originated from a human donor in good health (CMV status not recorded). Some clones in this sample may be carry-over from other donors' samples.

The chain couples TRBV6-2 or TRBV6-3 to TRBJ2-3; 13 nucleotides line up with TRBD2. This CDR3 is 18 amino acids long. The germline V gene encodes CDR1 MNHEY and CDR2 SVGEGT. Trimming took 6 bases from V and 2 from J; bases not matched to a gene: 11. CDR3: CASSPIWTSGRNTDTQYF. The DNA of the CDR3 is TGTGCCAGCAGCCCCATCTGGACTAGCGGGAGAAACACAGATACGCAGTATTTT.

This clonotype was found a few times. The CDR3 region has the DNA TGTGCCAGCAGCCGGGACAGGATAAACATTCAGTACTTC. Its translation: CASSRDRINIQYF. The chain carries TRBV7-2 and TRBJ2-4, with 8 bases that match TRBD1. From germline, CDR1 is SGHTA and CDR2 FQGNSA. The junction had 3 bases not matched to a gene; V was cut back by 5 bases and J by 6 bases. This CDR3 has 13 residues.

V is TRBV7-6 and J is TRBJ2-1; 7 positions agree with TRBD2. The CDR3 length is 15 residues. The germline gives CDR1 SGHVS, CDR2 FNYEAQ. Germline trimming cut 7 bases from V and 5 bases from J; bases unmatched to any gene: 11. CDR3 in amino acids: CASKRVKGGNNEQFF. DNA for the CDR3: TGTGCCAGCAAACGTGTCAAGGGAGGGAACAATGAGCAGTTCTTC.

This clonotype was observed many times. The rearrangement joins TRBV7-2 to TRBJ2-3, with 10 bases aligning to TRBD1. This CDR3 has 17 residues. The germline gives CDR1 SGHTA, CDR2 FQGNSA. V lost 1 base, J lost 3 bases, and 7 bases stayed unmatched. CDR3 region: CASSLGPGQGSTDTQYF. In nucleotides, the CDR3 is TGTGCCAGCAGCTTAGGCCCGGGACAGGGGAGTACAGATACGCAGTATTTT.

The genes are TRBV7-2 and TRBJ2-5, with 16 bases that match TRBD2. Germline CDR1 SGHTA, CDR2 FQGNSA. The trim removed 4 bases at V and 6 bases at J, leaving 8 bases unmatched. The CDR3 runs 17 residues. CDR3 region: CASSSGLAGGPSKTQYF. The CDR3 region has the DNA TGTGCCAGCAGCTCGGGACTAGCGGGGGGGCCATCAAAGACCCAGTACTTC.

The chain employs TRBV7-6 and TRBJ2-3; D is ambiguous. The CDR3 spans 12 residues. Trimming removed 3 bases at V and 6 bases at J, with 7 bases between. Germline V gene data show CDR1 as SGHVS and CDR2 as FNYEAQ. The CDR3 nucleotides read TGTGCCAGCAGCTTTATTTTGGATACGCAGTATTTT. Translating it yields CASSFILDTQYF.

J is TRBJ2-1 and V is TRBV29-1; unclear D gene. V was pared by 7 bases and J by 11 bases, with 15 bases between. Germline V CDR1 and CDR2: SQVTM, ANQGSEA. The CDR3 contains 11 residues. The CDR3 loop is CSGMTGDKQFF. CDR3 sequence (DNA): TGCAGCGGTATGACGGGTGACAAGCAGTTCTTC.

The chain links TRBV6-1 to TRBJ1-5; 7 bases align to TRBD1. Germline trimming cut 6 bases from V and 5 bases from J; bases unmatched to any gene: 4. CDR3 length equals 13 residues. The V gene's germline CDR1 is MNHNS and CDR2 SASEGT. In DNA form, the CDR3 reads TGTGCCAGCAGGAAGGACAGGTATCAGCCCCAGCATTTT. Translating it yields CASRKDRYQPQHF.